This entry is about one TCR beta chain. The data originate from a study of T cell responses to AZD1222 COVID-19 vaccine. The table came from immunoSEQ multiplex PCR; TCRdb's copy has only in-frame clones and leaves some out. The data hold roughly 100,000 clones, with roughly 83% observed a single time. The CDR3 is 13 amino acids. The V segment lost 6 bases and the J segment 1 base; nucleotides outside the gene matches: 0. The chain is built from TRBV12-3 or TRBV12-4 and TRBJ2-5; 9 bases fit TRBD1. The source was peripheral blood, collected on day 0 of AZD1222 vaccination. The clonotype was recovered from an adult in good health. CDR3 region: CASRGQGQETQYF. The CDR3 DNA reads TGTGCCAGCAGGGGACAGGGCCAAGAGACCCAGTACTTC.